This entry is about one T cell receptor (beta chain). What this receptor recognizes is not known. One end of the junction is discordant with germline, which a read error may explain. The sample carries other DNA sequences with the same CDR3. The protocol used for the library was the immunoSEQ multiplex PCR assay. TCRbeta CDR3 sequencing was performed as a commercial service by an external provider. Regarding the original processing steps: The analyses used productive nucleotide sequences together with amino acid sequences obtained by in silico translation. Diversity was measured with Renyi entropy across alpha values, using the median of 200 repeated subsamples to equalise sample size. For clustering, the distance between each pair of repertoires was computed as one minus the Chao-modified Jaccard index, which corrected for under-sampling. Frequency-weighted overlap with synovial clonotypes was calculated over 200 sample sizes with 200 draws without replacement at each size, and the overlap was reported at the size of the smaller sample. TCRdb took over this immuneACCESS table, retaining in-frame rearrangements with V and J assigned. Such tables are incomplete; in checked studies, under half of the missing clones stem from an unresolved V gene, and the remainder is unexplained. V and J calls and clone size are those listed in that table; D and trimming were worked out from the DNA. The sample table lists about 33,000 clones, 90% to 95% of them with a count of one. The ten largest account for roughly 0.17% of the sample.

This sample is drawn from a study of circulating and synovial CD4+ cells in juvenile arthritis (dated by TCRdb to the mid-2010s). As for the study more broadly: Within each patient, the study compared the TCRbeta CDR3 repertoires of three groups: circulating HLA-DR+ CD4 T cells, bulk blood CD4 T cells, and synovial CD4 T cells. Repertoire sequencing aimed to confirm that a circulating synovial-like CD4 T cell subset was enriched in synovial clonotypes.

Study-level results and caveats: Because CPL samples and bulk blood CD4 samples differed in T cell genome counts by at least an order of magnitude, sample-size effects were addressed. Synovial and circulating pathogenic-like lymphocyte repertoires were less diverse than bulk blood CD4 repertoires, with some CPL samples as oligoclonal as synovium. Traditional Vbeta family usage analysis did not detect the difference between circulating pathogenic-like lymphocytes and bulk blood T cells. Because overlap with synovium was found to increase with sequencing depth, the full repertoire overlap was likely underestimated by the measured shared-clonotype fractions. Circulating pathogenic-like lymphocytes were found to cluster with synovial T cells, and a substantially higher fraction of CDR3 sequences was shared with synovium by circulating pathogenic-like lymphocytes than by bulk blood.

The sequenced samples came from patients who had active juvenile idiopathic arthritis. Cells were sorted immediately after thawing, with dead cells excluded using Live/Dead Fixable Near-IR Stain. The CDR3, cysteine through phenylalanine, is 17 amino acids long. Only the CDR3 region is kept as DNA, spanning 51 bases read in frame from base 1. For CDR1 and CDR2, the germline V gene lists LGHNA and YNFKEQ. The material sequenced was CD4+ T cells from blood. This receptor was taken from a human donor with juvenile idiopathic arthritis. The rearrangement joined TRBV4-2 to TRBJ1-6; 9 central nucleotides agree with TRBD1. DNA sequence: TGTGCCAGCAGCCAAGATGGACAGGGGAGGGTTGATTCCCCCCTCCACTTT. Translated, it gives CASSQDGQGRVDSPLHF.